This T cell receptor (beta chain) is drawn from a study of T cell repertoires in cytomegalovirus infection. For the study at large: TCR beta signatures that were public indicated CMV infection and matching HLA type.

TCRdb reprocessed the reads via MiXCR and lists one record per CDR3 protein. The data show approximately 73,000 distinct CDR3 sequences, approximately 40% seen once. Ten or more counts support this clonotype. Antigen unknown. This CDR3 has 16 residues. The J segment lost 7 bases and the V segment lost 0 bases, leaving 7 bases of the junction unmatched. Germline V CDR1 and CDR2: LGHNA, YSLEER. The chain carries TRBV4-3 and TRBJ1-1; 11 bases are a match to TRBD1. This clonotype was sampled from a human donor in good health (CMV status not recorded). Some clones in this sample may be carry-over from other donors' samples. The source was CD8+ T cells from cultured PBMCs, collected from culture after CMV antigen stimulation. In DNA, the CDR3 is TGCGCCAGCAGCCAAGAAGCCGGGACAGGGGGTAGTGAAGCTTTCTTT. Encoded protein: CASSQEAGTGGSEAFF.